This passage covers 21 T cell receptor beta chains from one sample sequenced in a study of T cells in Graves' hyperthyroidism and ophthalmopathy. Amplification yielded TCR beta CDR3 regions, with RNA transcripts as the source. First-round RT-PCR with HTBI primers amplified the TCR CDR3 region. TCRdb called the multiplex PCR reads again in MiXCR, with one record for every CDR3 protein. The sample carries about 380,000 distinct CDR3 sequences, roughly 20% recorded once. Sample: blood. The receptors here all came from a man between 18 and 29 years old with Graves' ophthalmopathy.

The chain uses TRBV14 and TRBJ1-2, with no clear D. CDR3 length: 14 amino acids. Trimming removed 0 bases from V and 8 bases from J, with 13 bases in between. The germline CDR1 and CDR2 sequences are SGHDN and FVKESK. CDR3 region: CASSQDILVGGYTF. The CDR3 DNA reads TGTGCCAGCAGCCAAGATATTCTTGTGGGGGGCTACACCTTC.

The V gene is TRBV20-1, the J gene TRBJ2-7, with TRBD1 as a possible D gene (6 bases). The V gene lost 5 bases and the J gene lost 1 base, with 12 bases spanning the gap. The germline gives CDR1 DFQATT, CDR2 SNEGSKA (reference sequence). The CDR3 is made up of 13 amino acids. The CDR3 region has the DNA TGCAGTGCTTCACAGGGTTCTTCCTACGAGCAGTACTTC. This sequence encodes CSASQGSSYEQYF.

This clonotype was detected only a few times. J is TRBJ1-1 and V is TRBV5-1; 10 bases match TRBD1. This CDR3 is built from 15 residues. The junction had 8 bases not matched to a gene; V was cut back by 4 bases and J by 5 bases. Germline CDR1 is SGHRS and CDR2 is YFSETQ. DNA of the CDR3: TGCGCCAGCAGCATCGAGACAGGGGGCTTTACTGAAGCTTTCTTT. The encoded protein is CASSIETGGFTEAFF.

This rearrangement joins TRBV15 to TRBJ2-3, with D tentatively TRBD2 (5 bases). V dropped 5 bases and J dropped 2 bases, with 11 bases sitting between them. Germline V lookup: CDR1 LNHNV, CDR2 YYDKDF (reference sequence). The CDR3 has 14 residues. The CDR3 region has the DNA TGTGCCACCAGCCGTGGCGGACTCACAGATACGCAGTATTTT. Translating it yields CATSRGGLTDTQYF.

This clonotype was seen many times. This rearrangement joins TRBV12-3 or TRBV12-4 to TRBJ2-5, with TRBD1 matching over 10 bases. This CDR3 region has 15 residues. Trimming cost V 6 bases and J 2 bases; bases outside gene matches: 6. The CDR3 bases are TGTGCCAGCAGCCCGGGACAGGGGCGGCAAGAGACCCAGTACTTC. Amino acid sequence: CASSPGQGRQETQYF.

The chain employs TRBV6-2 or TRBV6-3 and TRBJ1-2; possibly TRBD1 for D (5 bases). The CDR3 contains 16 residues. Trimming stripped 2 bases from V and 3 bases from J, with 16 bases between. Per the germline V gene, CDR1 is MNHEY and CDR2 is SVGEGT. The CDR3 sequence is CASSYRARGEDYGYTF. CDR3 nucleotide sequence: TGTGCCAGCAGTTACAGAGCAAGGGGCGAGGACTATGGCTACACCTTC.

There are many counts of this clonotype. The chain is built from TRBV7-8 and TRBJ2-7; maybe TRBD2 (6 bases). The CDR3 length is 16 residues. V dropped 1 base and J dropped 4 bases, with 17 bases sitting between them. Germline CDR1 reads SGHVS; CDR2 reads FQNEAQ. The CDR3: CASSLGEAGRAYEQYF. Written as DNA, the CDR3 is TGTGCCAGCAGCTTAGGGGAGGCAGGGCGGGCATACGAGCAGTACTTC.

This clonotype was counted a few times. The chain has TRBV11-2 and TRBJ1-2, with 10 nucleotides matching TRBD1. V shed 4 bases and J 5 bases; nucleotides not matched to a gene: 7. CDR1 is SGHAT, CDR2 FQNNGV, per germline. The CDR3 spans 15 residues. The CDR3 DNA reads TGTGCCAGCAGCTCGGGACAGGGGTTTTTTTATGGCTACACCTTC. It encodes CASSSGQGFFYGYTF.

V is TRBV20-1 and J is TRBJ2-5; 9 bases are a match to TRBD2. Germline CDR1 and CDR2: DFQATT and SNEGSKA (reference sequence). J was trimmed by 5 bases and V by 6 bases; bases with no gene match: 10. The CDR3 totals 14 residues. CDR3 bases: TGCAGTGCGATGAGCGGGGGGTGGGGGGAGACCCAGTACTTC. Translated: CSAMSGGWGETQYF.

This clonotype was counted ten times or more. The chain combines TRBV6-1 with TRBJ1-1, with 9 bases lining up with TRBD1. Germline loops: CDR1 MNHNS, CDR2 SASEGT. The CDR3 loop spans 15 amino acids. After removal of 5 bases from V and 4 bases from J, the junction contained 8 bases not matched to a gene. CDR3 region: CASSTTGGGGTEAFF. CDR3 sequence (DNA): TGTGCCAGCAGTACAACAGGGGGCGGGGGCACTGAAGCTTTCTTT.

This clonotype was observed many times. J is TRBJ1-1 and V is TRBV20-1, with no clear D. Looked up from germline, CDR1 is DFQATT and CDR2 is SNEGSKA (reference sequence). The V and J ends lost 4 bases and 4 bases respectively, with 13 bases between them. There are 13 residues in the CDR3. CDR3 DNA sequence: TGCAGTGCTACAAGCGGGGTTGGCACTGAAGCTTTCTTT. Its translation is CSATSGVGTEAFF.

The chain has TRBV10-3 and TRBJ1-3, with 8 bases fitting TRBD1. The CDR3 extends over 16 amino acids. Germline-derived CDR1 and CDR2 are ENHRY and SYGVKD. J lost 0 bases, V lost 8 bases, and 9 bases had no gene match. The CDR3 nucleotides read TGTGCCATCTCCGGGACAGGTGTTCTCTCTGGAAACACCATATATTTT. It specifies CAISGTGVLSGNTIYF.

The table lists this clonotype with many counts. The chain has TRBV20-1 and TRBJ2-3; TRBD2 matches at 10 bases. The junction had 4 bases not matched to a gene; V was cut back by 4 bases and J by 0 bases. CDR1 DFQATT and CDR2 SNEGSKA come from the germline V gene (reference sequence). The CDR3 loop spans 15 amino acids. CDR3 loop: CSAISTSGSTDTQYF. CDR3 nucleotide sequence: TGCAGTGCTATTTCGACTAGCGGGAGCACAGATACGCAGTATTTT.

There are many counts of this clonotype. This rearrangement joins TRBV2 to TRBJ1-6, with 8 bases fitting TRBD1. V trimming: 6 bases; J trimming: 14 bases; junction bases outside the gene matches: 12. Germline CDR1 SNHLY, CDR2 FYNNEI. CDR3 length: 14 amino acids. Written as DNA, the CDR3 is TGTGCCAGCAGGGAGAAGCCACAGGGGGTCACCCTCCACTTT. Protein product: CASREKPQGVTLHF.

In DNA, the CDR3 is TGCAGTGCGGAGGGGGGGGTACGCTCCTACAATGAGCAGTTCTTC. It yields the protein CSAEGGVRSYNEQFF. The chain joins TRBV20-1 to TRBJ2-1; possible D gene TRBD2, 7 bases. The V gene's germline CDR1 is DFQATT and CDR2 SNEGSKA (reference sequence). The CDR3 has 15 amino acids. V gave up 6 bases and J gave up 0 bases, with 15 bases separating them.

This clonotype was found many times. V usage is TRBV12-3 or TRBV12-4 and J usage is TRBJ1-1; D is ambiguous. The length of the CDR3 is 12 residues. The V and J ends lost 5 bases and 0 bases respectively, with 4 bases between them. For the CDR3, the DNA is TGTGCCAGCAGTGTCGTGAACACTGAAGCTTTCTTT. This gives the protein CASSVVNTEAFF.

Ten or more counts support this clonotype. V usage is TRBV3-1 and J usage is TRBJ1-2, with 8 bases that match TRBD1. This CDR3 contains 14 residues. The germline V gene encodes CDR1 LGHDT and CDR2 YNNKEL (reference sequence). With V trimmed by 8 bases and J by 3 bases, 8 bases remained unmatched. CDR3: CASLQGAPDYGYTF. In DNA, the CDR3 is TGTGCCAGCCTGCAGGGGGCGCCGGACTATGGCTACACCTTC.

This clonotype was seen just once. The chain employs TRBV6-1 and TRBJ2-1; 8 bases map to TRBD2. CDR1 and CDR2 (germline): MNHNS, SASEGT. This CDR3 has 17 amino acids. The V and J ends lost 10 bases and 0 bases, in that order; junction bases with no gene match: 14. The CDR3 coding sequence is TGTGCCATCACGGCATCCGGGGGGGGCGGCTCCTACAATGAGCAGTTCTTC. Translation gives CAITASGGGGSYNEQFF.

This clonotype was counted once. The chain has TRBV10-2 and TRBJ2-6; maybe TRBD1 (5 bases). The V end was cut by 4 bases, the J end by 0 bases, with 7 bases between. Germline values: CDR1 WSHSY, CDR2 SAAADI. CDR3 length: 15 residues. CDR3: CASSAGISGANVLTF. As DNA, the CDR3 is TGCGCCAGCAGTGCAGGGATCTCTGGGGCCAACGTCCTGACTTTC.

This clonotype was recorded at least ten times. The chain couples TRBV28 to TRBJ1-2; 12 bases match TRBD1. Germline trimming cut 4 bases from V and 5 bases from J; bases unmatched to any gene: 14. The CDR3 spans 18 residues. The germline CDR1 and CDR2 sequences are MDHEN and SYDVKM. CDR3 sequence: CASSSQGAGQGAIYGYTF. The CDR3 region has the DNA TGTGCCAGCAGTTCCCAGGGGGCGGGACAGGGGGCGATTTATGGCTACACCTTC.

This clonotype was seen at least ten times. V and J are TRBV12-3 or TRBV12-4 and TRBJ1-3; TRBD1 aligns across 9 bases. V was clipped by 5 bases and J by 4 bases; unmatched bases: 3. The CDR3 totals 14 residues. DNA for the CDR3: TGTGCCAGCAGTCCGGGACAGGGAGGAAACACCATATATTTT. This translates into CASSPGQGGNTIYF.